Listed below are T cell receptor beta chains from one sample, sequenced in a study of early T cells in non-severe SARS-CoV-2 infection. TCRdb re-called the 5' RACE reads with MiXCR, one entry per CDR3 protein. This table holds about 56,000 distinct CDR3 sequences, more than 9% found once. The source material was whole blood. These receptor sequences come from an adult who was a healthcare worker with PCR-confirmed SARS-CoV-2 infection or an uninfected control (not recorded which). The CDR3 runs from the conserved cysteine through the conserved F or W. Clone size is not always given. Where it is, it says once, few, many or a class for expanded clones.

TRBJ1-2	-	TRBV6-1	CASSEQGYGYTF
TRBJ1-5	once	TRBV6-2/TRBV6-3	CASSSGAFQPQHF
TRBJ2-5	-	TRBV6-5	CASSRRDTEETQYF
TRBJ2-3	many	TRBV6-5	CASIGYATQYF
TRBJ1-2	many	TRBV6-5	CASSRTGNYGYTF
TRBJ1-1	many	TRBV7-9	CAIDNFTAFF
TRBJ2-7	-	TRBV3-1	CASSQDWAGGSYEQYF
TRBJ2-1	few	TRBV18	CASSPGQGREQFF
TRBJ1-5	many	TRBV12-3/TRBV12-4	CASSQGGSVPQPQHF
TRBJ2-3	many	TRBV20-1	CSAAPGLAPDTQYF
TRBJ2-1	-	TRBV19	CASSIGWSNEQFF
TRBJ2-2	many	TRBV12-3/TRBV12-4	CASSRIFGTGELFF
TRBJ2-2	-	TRBV2	CASSGPLAGVGELFF
TRBJ2-7	medium-sized	TRBV7-9	CASSLASHEQYF
TRBJ2-7	few	TRBV11-3	CASSKHTRTAYEQYF
TRBJ2-1	many	TRBV2	CATEGEYNEQFF
TRBJ1-1	many	TRBV5-1	CASSLLNTEAFF
TRBJ2-5	-	TRBV9	CASSPTGTSGVTQYF
TRBJ2-1	many	TRBV29-1	CSVVAVGVYNGEQFF
TRBJ1-2	-	TRBV7-6	CANSSRAEGGYTF
TRBJ2-5	-	TRBV9	CASSVGRQETQYF
TRBJ2-6	-	TRBV21-1	CASGSGFGANVLTF
TRBJ2-7	-	TRBV6-2/TRBV6-3	CASTKREGYEQYF
TRBJ2-3	few	TRBV29-1	CSVDRGTDTQYF
TRBJ2-4	-	TRBV10-2	CASRWGRGRSAKNIQYF
TRBJ2-6	-	TRBV20-1	CSAISGSGGANVLTF
TRBJ2-3	-	TRBV6-5	CASSTPGRIPLDTQYF
TRBJ2-5	many	TRBV20-1	CSATGQGAKTQYF
TRBJ2-7	many	TRBV7-2	CASSLALIAATSYEQYF
TRBJ1-3	many	TRBV5-1	CASSLDVGSGNTIYF
TRBJ2-7	many	TRBV20-1	CSAGGGGPAVHEQYF
TRBJ2-7	many	TRBV6-5	CASRVTGGPYEQYF
TRBJ1-1	many	TRBV3-1	CASSEGGVTEAFF